This T cell receptor (beta chain) was retrieved from a study of blood T cell repertoires in COVID-19. Study overall: Samples representing acute and convalescent COVID-19 were sourced from the United States, Italy and Spain.

The CDR3 totals 11 residues. Germline CDR1 and CDR2: MDHEN and SYDVKM. Trimming took off 4 bases at V and 3 bases at J, with 3 bases between the two ends. This clone appeared once. Libraries were prepared by immunoSEQ multiplex PCR; TCRdb keeps only in-frame clonotypes and omits some of them. Here the sample spans roughly 100,000 clones, roughly nine tenths being singletons. J is TRBJ1-2 and V is TRBV28; D is ambiguous. The TCR originated in a woman aged 55 to 70 with acute or convalescent COVID-19. The sequenced sample consisted of peripheral blood. The chain's CDR3 is CASSSYYGYTF. The CDR3 bases are TGTGCCAGCAGTTCTTACTATGGCTACACCTTC.